Sequencing of this TCR beta chain was carried out in a study of low-dose radiotherapy and immunotherapy resistance in tumors. First-strand cDNA relied on TRAV- and TRBV-specific primers spanning alpha and beta chains. The authors amplified TCRs for 20 to 25 PCR cycles with a constant-region primer and a V-primer adapter. TCRdb re-derived calls from the reads in MiXCR, one entry per CDR3 protein. The table lists over 15,000 distinct CDR3 sequences, roughly 70% of them singletons. This clonotype was counted only a few times. The TCR originated in a human donor with advanced metastatic prostate, ovarian, gallbladder or colorectal cancer (not recorded which). This table probably holds off-target reads from a library built for another chain.

CDR3 nucleotide sequence: TGCAGCGTTGGTATGGGTAGTCAGCCCCAGCATTTT. Amino acid sequence: CSVGMGSQPQHF. The V and J genes are TRBV29-1 and TRBJ1-5; no firm D call. The germline V gene has CDR1 SQVTM and CDR2 ANQGSEA. The V end was cut by 4 bases, the J end by 6 bases, with 10 bases between. The CDR3 sequence is 12 residues long.